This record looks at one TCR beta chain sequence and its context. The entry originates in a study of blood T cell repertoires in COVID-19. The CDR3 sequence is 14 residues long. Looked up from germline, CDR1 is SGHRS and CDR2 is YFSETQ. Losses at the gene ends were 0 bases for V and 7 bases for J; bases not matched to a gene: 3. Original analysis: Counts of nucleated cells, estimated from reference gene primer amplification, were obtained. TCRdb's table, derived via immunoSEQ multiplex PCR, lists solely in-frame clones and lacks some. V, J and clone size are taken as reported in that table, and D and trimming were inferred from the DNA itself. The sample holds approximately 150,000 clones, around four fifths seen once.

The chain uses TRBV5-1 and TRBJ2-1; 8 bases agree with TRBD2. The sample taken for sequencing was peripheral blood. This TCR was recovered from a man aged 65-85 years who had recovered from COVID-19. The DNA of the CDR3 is TGCGCCAGCAGCTTGGTGGCTAGCGGGAATGAGCAGTTCTTC. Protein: CASSLVASGNEQFF. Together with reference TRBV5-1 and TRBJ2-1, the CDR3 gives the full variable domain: KAGVTQTPRYLIKTRGQQVTLSCSPISGHRSVSWYQQTPGQGLQFLFEYFSETQRNKGNFPGRFSGRQFSNSRSEMNVSTLELGDSALYLCASSLVASGNEQFFGPGTRLTVL.